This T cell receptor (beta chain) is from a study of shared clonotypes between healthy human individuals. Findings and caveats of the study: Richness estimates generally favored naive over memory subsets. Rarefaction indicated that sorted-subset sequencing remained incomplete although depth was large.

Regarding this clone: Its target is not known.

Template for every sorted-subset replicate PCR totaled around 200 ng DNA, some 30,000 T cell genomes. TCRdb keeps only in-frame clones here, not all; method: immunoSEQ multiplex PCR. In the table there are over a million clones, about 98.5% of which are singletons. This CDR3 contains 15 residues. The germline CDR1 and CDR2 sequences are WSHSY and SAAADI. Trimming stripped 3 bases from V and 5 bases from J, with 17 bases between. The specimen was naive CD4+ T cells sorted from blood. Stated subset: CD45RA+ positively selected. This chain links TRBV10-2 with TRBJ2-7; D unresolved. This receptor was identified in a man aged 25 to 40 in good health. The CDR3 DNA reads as TGCGCCAGCAGTGACCCGGGCCGTTTTTCCCACGAGCAGTACTTC. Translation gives CASSDPGRFSHEQYF.